This T cell receptor (beta chain) was recovered during a study of OX40 agonist ivuxolimab in advanced cancers. General study points: CD8+ T cells averaged more expanded clones than CD4+.

The count of this clone is one. Its antigen is still unknown. Systemic immunosuppression or autoimmune disease history was grounds to exclude patients. The V end was cut by 5 bases, the J end by 3 bases, with 11 bases between. CDR3 size: 14 residues. The germline CDR1 and CDR2 sequences are SEHNR and FQNEAQ (reference sequence). The table came from immunoSEQ multiplex PCR; TCRdb's copy has only in-frame clones and leaves some out. The sample holds 80,000 to 100,000 clones, roughly 87% seen once. The starting material was CD4+ or CD8+ T cells sorted from blood, obtained in a trial of the OX40 agonist ivuxolimab. The chain joins TRBV7-9 to TRBJ1-3; D is ambiguous. This TCR came from an adult with an advanced solid tumor such as melanoma, head and neck, liver or kidney cancer. The CDR3 coding sequence is TGTGCCAGCAGCCTGTCGGGCATTGGAAACACCATATATTTT. Amino acid sequence: CASSLSGIGNTIYF.